The 3 T cell receptor beta chains listed next were all sequenced from one sample in a study of cytomegalovirus exposure and HLA in healthy donors. Primers included in the PCR were 60 Vbeta and 13 Jbeta primers. The assay was immunoSEQ multiplex PCR, and TCRdb's table has in-frame clones only and misses some. In all, the sample yields about 130,000 clones. Sequencing was carried out using PBMCs. These receptor sequences come from a young man in good health and CMV-seronegative.

V usage is TRBV19 and J usage is TRBJ2-2; D is ambiguous. CDR3 size: 14 residues. Trimming stripped 4 bases from V and 1 base from J, with 7 bases between. The germline CDR1 and CDR2 sequences are LNHDA and SQIVND (reference sequence). The CDR3 spells CASSRNRNTGELFF. The CDR3, as DNA: TGTGCCAGTAGTAGAAACAGGAACACCGGGGAGCTGTTTTTT.

The chain joins TRBV9 to TRBJ2-7; D perhaps matches TRBD1 (5 bases). V lost 2 bases to trimming and J lost 6 bases, with 18 bases between them. CDR3 length: 15 residues. Germline loops: CDR1 SGDLS, CDR2 YYNGEE. This CDR3 reads CASSVSGAGMSEQYF. For the CDR3, the DNA is TGTGCCAGCAGCGTCTCCGGAGCAGGGATGAGCGAGCAGTACTTC.

The chain links TRBV28 to TRBJ2-5, with 8 bases aligning to TRBD2. In germline, CDR1 is MDHEN, CDR2 SYDVKM. The V gene end was trimmed by 4 bases and the J gene end by 9 bases; junction bases not matched to a gene: 10. This CDR3 spans 14 amino acids. The CDR3 reads CASSSSGSEGAQYF. DNA for the CDR3: TGTGCCAGCAGTTCAAGCGGGAGCGAGGGGGCCCAGTACTTC.